The 12 T cell receptor beta chains below come from one sample, sequenced in a study of brain T cells in children with intractable seizures. Stated time point: blood from clinic visit 5 months post-surgery; TSC patient then seizure free. Assay: immunoSEQ multiplex PCR; the TCRdb copy retains only in-frame clones and omits some. The repertoire holds approximately 330,000 clones, with over 90% as singletons. The material sequenced was peripheral blood, taken more than 4 months after surgery. All receptors derive from a boy under two years old with tuberous sclerosis and intractable seizures.

This chain connects TRBV5-6 to TRBJ1-4; D is unclear. Trimming left V 0 bases short and J 5 bases short, with 5 bases between. CDR3 length: 13 amino acids. Germline CDR1 reads SGHDT; CDR2 reads YYEEEE. The CDR3 sequence is CASSLVGNEKLFF. CDR3 nucleotide sequence: TGTGCCAGCAGCTTGGTGGGGAATGAAAAACTGTTTTTT. Together with reference TRBV5-6 and TRBJ1-4, the CDR3 gives the full variable domain: DAGVTQSPTHLIKTRGQQVTLRCSPKSGHDTVSWYQQALGQGPQFIFQYYEEEERQRGNFPDRFSGHQFPNYSSELNVNALLLGDSALYLCASSLVGNEKLFFGSGTQLSVL.

The rearrangement links TRBV5-1 to TRBJ1-2; possible D gene TRBD1, 5 bases. Trimming took 4 bases from V and 8 from J, leaving 12 bases between them. Germline values: CDR1 SGHRS, CDR2 YFSETQ. The length of the CDR3 is 12 residues. CDR3 DNA: TGCGCCAGCAGCCCCAGGGAGGGCGGCTACACCTTC. The encoded protein is CASSPREGGYTF.

The chain recombines TRBV7-5 with TRBJ1-6. TRBV7-5 is a pseudogene locus. This CDR3 has 14 amino acids. CDR3 in DNA: TGTGCCAGAAGCCTGGGACCGCATAATTCACCCCTCCACTTT. Translated: CARSLGPHNSPLHF.

The chain has TRBV4-1 and TRBJ1-2; 8 nucleotides align to TRBD1. There are 14 residues in the CDR3. The V gene's germline CDR1 is MGHRA and CDR2 YSYEKL. V shed 0 bases and J 6 bases; nucleotides not matched to a gene: 3. CDR3 region: CASSQETGDDGYTF. The CDR3, as DNA: TGCGCCAGCAGCCAAGAGACAGGGGATGATGGCTACACCTTC.

Concerning this clone itself: Other DNA sequences in the same sample also yield this CDR3. The rearrangement joins TRBV12-3 or TRBV12-4 to TRBJ1-1; tentatively, D is TRBD1 (5 bases). The germline V and J ends were trimmed by 6 bases and 3 bases, with 8 bases remaining between them. The CDR3 is 12 residues long. This CDR3 reads CASRGRYTEAFF. CDR3 sequence (DNA): TGTGCCAGCAGGGGACGGTACACTGAAGCTTTCTTT.

The genes are TRBV7-9 and TRBJ2-5, with TRBD2 matching over 7 bases. From germline, CDR1 is SEHNR and CDR2 FQNEAQ (reference sequence). This CDR3 has 16 residues. V was clipped by 2 bases and J by 4 bases; unmatched bases: 10. The CDR3 region is CASSLRAGVAIETQYF. The DNA for the CDR3 is TGTGCCAGCAGCTTAAGGGCGGGAGTGGCTATAGAGACCCAGTACTTC.

This chain joins TRBV28 and TRBJ1-3, with TRBD1 identical over 9 bases. J gave up 8 bases and V 4 bases, and 9 bases lay outside the gene matches. The CDR3 contains 15 residues. CDR1 is MDHEN and CDR2 is SYDVKM in the germline V gene. The CDR3 DNA reads as TGTGCCAGCAGTTCTCTCGGGACAGGGAGACACACCATATATTTT. Amino acid sequence: CASSSLGTGRHTIYF.

The chain employs TRBV4-2 and TRBJ1-6, with D possibly being TRBD1 (6 bases). V was clipped by 1 base and J by 4 bases, with 11 bases between them. CDR1 is LGHNA, CDR2 YNFKEQ, per germline. This CDR3 comprises 16 residues. The DNA for the CDR3 is TGTGCCAGCAGCCAAGCCCCAGGGGAGTATAATTCACCCCTCCACTTT. Amino acid sequence: CASSQAPGEYNSPLHF.

The CDR3 reads CASSEVQAGTYEQYF. The CDR3 bases are TGTGCCAGCAGTGAAGTTCAAGCGGGGACCTACGAGCAGTACTTC. The chain links TRBV6-1 to TRBJ2-7; 7 bases are shared with TRBD2. The CDR3 is 15 amino acids. V gave up 1 base and J gave up 2 bases; unmatched junction bases: 5. Germline CDR1 reads MNHNS; CDR2 reads SASEGT.

The rearrangement links TRBV5-6 to TRBJ2-7; D is uncertain. The germline gives CDR1 SGHDT, CDR2 YYEEEE. Trimming stripped 1 base from V and 0 bases from J, with 8 bases between. The CDR3 sequence is 14 residues long. The CDR3 nucleotides read TGTGCCAGCAGCTTGATTGTTGCCTCCTACGAGCAGTACTTC. Protein sequence: CASSLIVASYEQYF.

V is TRBV5-1 and J is TRBJ1-2; 8 bases are shared with TRBD1. J was trimmed by 8 bases and V by 3 bases; bases with no gene match: 12. The CDR3 is made up of 15 amino acids. Germline values: CDR1 SGHRS, CDR2 YFSETQ. The CDR3, as DNA: TGCGCCAGCAGCTATACCGGACAGGGTGAAGAGGGCTACACCTTC. Translating it yields CASSYTGQGEEGYTF.

The rearrangement joins TRBV28 to TRBJ1-4; TRBD1 might be the D (6 bases). CDR1 and CDR2 (germline): MDHEN, SYDVKM. V was clipped by 2 bases and J by 5 bases, with 12 bases between them. This CDR3 spans 15 amino acids. The CDR3 here is CASSLKGGRNEKLFF. The CDR3 nucleotides read TGTGCCAGCAGTTTAAAGGGGGGGCGCAATGAAAAACTGTTTTTT.